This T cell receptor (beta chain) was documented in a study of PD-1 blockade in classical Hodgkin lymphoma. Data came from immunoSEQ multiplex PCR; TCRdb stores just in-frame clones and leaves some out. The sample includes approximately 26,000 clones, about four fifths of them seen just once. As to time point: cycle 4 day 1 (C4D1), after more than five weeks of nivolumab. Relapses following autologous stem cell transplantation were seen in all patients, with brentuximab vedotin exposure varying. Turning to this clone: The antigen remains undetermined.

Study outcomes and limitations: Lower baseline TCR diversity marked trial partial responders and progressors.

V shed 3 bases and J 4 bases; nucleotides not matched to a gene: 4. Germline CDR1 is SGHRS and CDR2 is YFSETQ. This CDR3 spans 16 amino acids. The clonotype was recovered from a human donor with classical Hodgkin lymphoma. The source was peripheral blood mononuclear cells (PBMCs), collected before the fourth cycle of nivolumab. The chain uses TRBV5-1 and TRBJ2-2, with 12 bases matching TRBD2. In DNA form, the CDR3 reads TGCGCCAGCAGCTCACTAGCGGGAGGCGGCACCGGGGAGCTGTTTTTT. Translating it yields CASSSLAGGGTGELFF.